A selection of T cell receptor beta chains follows, all from one sample in a study of beta chain features in type 1 diabetes. Assay: immunoSEQ multiplex PCR; the TCRdb copy retains only in-frame clones and omits some. The sample has fewer than 400,000 clones, approximately 8.2% seen once; the top ten hold less than 0.45%. Sequenced: central memory CD4+ T cells from blood. These receptors all stem from a woman aged 18-35 years in good health. Both conserved end residues are part of each CDR3. D genes are given only for firm matches. A row's size may be missing; if present it is once, few, many or a size class.

TRBV11-3	TRBJ2-1	NA	NA	CASSFSAQHRNEQFF	TGTGCCAGCAGCTTCAGCGCCCAGCATCGCAATGAGCAGTTCTTC
TRBV9	TRBJ2-1	few	NA	CASSPGISNEQFF	TGTGCCAGCAGCCCAGGGATTTCCAATGAGCAGTTCTTC
TRBV4-3	TRBJ1-3	NA	NA	CASSQERTKSGGNTIYF	TGCGCCAGCAGCCAAGAGCGGACAAAGTCAGGCGGAAACACCATATATTTT
TRBV19	TRBJ2-7	few	NA	CASSMARVRDEQYF	TGTGCCAGTAGTATGGCCCGGGTTCGGGACGAGCAGTACTTC
TRBV5-5	TRBJ2-5	NA	NA	CASSLRDIRETQYF	TGTGCCAGCAGCTTGCGGGATATAAGGGAGACCCAGTACTTC
TRBV5-7	TRBJ2-1	few	NA	CASSLEGSSYNEQFF	TGTGCCAGCAGCTTGGAAGGGAGCTCCTACAATGAGCAGTTCTTC
TRBV18	TRBJ1-1	many	NA	CASRDRQIENTEAFF	TGTGCCAGCCGGGACCGGCAAATTGAAAACACTGAAGCTTTCTTT
TRBV27	TRBJ1-4	NA	NA	CASRSRRIATNEKLFF	TGTGCCAGCAGGTCTCGACGGATTGCAACTAATGAAAAACTGTTTTTT
TRBV5-1	TRBJ2-7	NA	NA	CASSFQGEQYF	TGCGCCAGCAGCTTCCAGGGGGAGCAGTACTTC
TRBV7-8	TRBJ1-1	NA	TRBD1	CASSLRQGNTEAFF	TGTGCCAGCAGCTTAAGACAGGGGAACACTGAAGCTTTCTTT
TRBV14	TRBJ1-1	few	TRBD1	CASSPDRGHPEAFF	TGTGCCAGCAGCCCTGACAGGGGGCACCCTGAAGCTTTCTTT
TRBV7-8	TRBJ2-1	NA	NA	CASSNSRDPRTQSSYNEQFF	TGTGCCAGCAGCAACAGCCGGGACCCGAGAACCCAGAGCTCCTACAATGAGCAGTTCTTC
TRBV10-3	TRBJ2-7	NA	NA	CAISELEGYEQYF	TGTGCCATCAGTGAGCTGGAGGGTTACGAGCAGTACTTC
TRBV4-2	TRBJ2-3	few	TRBD2	CASSQDAQREPTDTQYF	TGTGCCAGCAGCCAAGATGCCCAGCGGGAGCCCACAGATACGCAGTATTTT
TRBV7-2	TRBJ2-1	NA	TRBD2	CASSAPGLAGKGRQFF	TGTGCCAGCAGCGCCCCGGGACTAGCGGGAAAGGGACGGCAGTTCTTC
TRBV2	TRBJ2-3	few	TRBD2	CASYAGGGGTDTQYF	TGTGCCAGCTACGCCGGCGGGGGGGGCACAGATACGCAGTATTTT
TRBV6-5	TRBJ1-5	NA	NA	CASSPHRGQPQHF	TGTGCCAGCAGTCCACACCGGGGGCAGCCCCAGCATTTT
TRBV5-1	TRBJ1-3	NA	NA	CASSLHQGNAGNTIYF	TGCGCCAGCAGCTTACATCAGGGAAACGCTGGAAACACCATATATTTT
TRBV7-3	TRBJ2-2	NA	TRBD2	CASRPLAVNTGELFF	TGTGCCAGCAGACCCCTAGCGGTGAACACCGGGGAGCTGTTTTTT
TRBV29-1	TRBJ2-7	few	NA	CSVEVTRTEQYF	TGCAGCGTTGAAGTAACTAGGACCGAGCAGTACTTC
TRBV29-1	TRBJ2-1	many	NA	CSVDWRNEQFF	TGCAGCGTTGACTGGCGCAATGAGCAGTTCTTC
TRBV28	TRBJ2-7	few	NA	CASSLQSSYEQYF	TGTGCCAGCAGTTTACAGAGCTCCTACGAGCAGTACTTC
TRBV28	TRBJ2-7	NA	NA	CASNYRGYEQYF	TGTGCCAGCAACTACCGGGGGTACGAGCAGTACTTC
TRBV5-1	TRBJ2-7	NA	TRBD1	CASSQSGQGYEQYF	TGCGCCAGCAGCCAGAGCGGACAGGGCTACGAGCAGTACTTC
TRBV29-1	TRBJ2-3	NA	NA	CSVESGRDTQYF	TGCAGCGTTGAGAGCGGCCGGGATACGCAGTATTTT
TRBV5-8	TRBJ1-1	NA	NA	CASSLYGQHTEAFF	TGTGCCAGCAGCCTTTATGGGCAGCACACTGAAGCTTTCTTT
TRBV27	TRBJ2-1	NA	TRBD2	CASSSKSSGTSGRALTVF	TGTGCCAGCAGTTCGAAATCCTCTGGGACTAGCGGGAGGGCCTTAACAGTCTTC
TRBV19	TRBJ2-7	NA	NA	CASSIEVRGAYEQYF	TGTGCCAGTAGTATAGAAGTCAGGGGAGCCTACGAGCAGTACTTC
TRBV11-2	TRBJ2-4	few	TRBD1	CASSLGGQSKNIQYF	TGTGCCAGCAGCTTAGGGGGACAGAGTAAAAACATTCAGTACTTC
TRBV2	TRBJ1-2	few	NA	CASRDRGIYGYTF	TGTGCCAGCAGGGACAGAGGGATCTATGGCTACACCTTC
TRBV9	TRBJ2-1	NA	NA	CASSVTGSSYNGQFF	TGTGCCAGCAGCGTAACTGGCAGCTCCTACAATGGGCAGTTCTTC
TRBV18	TRBJ2-2	few	TRBD2	CASSLHLAGTNTGELFF	TGTGCCAGCTCGCTTCATCTAGCGGGAACGAACACCGGGGAGCTGTTTTTT
TRBV7-2	TRBJ2-7	few	NA	CASSLAGPPASGYEQYF	TGTGCCAGCAGCTTAGCGGGCCCTCCCGCATCAGGCTACGAGCAGTACTTC
TRBV2	TRBJ2-7	few	NA	CANGLTRASYEQYF	TGTGCCAACGGATTAACTAGGGCCTCCTACGAGCAGTACTTC
TRBV6-5	TRBJ2-1	few	TRBD2	CASSSRLAGSYNEQFF	TGTGCCAGCAGTTCCAGACTAGCGGGCTCCTACAATGAGCAGTTCTTC
TRBV11-3	TRBJ2-2	NA	TRBD1	CASSLVGQVNTGELFF	TGTGCCAGCAGCTTAGTTGGACAGGTTAACACCGGGGAGCTGTTTTTT